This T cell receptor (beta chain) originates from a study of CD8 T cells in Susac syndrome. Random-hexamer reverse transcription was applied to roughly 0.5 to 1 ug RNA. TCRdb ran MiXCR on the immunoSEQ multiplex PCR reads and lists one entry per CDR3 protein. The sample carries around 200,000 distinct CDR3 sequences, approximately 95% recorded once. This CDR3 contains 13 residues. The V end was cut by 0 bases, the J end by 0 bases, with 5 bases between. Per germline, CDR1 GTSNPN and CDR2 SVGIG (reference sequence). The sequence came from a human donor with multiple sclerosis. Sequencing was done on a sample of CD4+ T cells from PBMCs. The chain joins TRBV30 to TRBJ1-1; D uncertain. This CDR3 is CAWSVHLNTEAFF. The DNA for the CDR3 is TGTGCCTGGAGTGTACACCTGAACACTGAAGCTTTCTTT.